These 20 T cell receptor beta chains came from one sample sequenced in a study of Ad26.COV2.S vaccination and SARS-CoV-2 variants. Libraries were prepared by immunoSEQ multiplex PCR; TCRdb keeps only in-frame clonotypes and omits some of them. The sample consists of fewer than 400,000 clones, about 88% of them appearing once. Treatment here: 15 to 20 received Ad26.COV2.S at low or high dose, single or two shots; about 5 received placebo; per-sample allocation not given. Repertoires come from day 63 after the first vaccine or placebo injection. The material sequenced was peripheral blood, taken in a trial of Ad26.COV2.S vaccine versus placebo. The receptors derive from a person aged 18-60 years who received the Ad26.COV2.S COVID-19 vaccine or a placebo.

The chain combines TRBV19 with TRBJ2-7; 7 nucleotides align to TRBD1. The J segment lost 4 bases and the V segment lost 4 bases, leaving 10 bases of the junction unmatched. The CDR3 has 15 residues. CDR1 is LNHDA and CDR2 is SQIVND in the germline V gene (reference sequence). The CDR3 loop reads CASSRDTGALYEQYF. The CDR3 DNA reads TGTGCCAGTAGTAGAGATACAGGGGCCCTTTACGAGCAGTACTTC.

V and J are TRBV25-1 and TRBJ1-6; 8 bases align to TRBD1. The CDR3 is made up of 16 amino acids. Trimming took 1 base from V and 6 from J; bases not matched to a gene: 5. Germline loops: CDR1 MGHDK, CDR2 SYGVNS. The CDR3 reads CASSEWTGYSNSPLHF. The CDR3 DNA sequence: TGTGCCAGCAGTGAATGGACAGGGTATTCTAATTCACCCCTCCACTTT.

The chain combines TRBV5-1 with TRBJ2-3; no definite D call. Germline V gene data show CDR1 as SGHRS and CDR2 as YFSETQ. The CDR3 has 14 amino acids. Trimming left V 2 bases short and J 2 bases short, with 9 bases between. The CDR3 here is CASSFNKLTDTQYF. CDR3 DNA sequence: TGCGCCAGCAGCTTCAACAAACTCACAGATACGCAGTATTTT.

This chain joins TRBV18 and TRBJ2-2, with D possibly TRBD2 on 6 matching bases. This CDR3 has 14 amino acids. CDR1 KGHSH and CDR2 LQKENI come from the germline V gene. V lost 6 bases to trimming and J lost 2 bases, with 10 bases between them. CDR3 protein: CASSRDRNTGELFF. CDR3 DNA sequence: TGTGCCAGCTCGCGGGACCGTAACACCGGGGAGCTGTTTTTT.

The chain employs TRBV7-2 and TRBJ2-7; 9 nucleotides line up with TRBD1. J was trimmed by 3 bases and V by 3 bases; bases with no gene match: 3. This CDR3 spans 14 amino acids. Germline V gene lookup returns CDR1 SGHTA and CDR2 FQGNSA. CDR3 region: CASSLEDRGYEQYF. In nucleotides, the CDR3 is TGTGCCAGCAGCTTGGAGGACAGGGGCTACGAGCAGTACTTC.

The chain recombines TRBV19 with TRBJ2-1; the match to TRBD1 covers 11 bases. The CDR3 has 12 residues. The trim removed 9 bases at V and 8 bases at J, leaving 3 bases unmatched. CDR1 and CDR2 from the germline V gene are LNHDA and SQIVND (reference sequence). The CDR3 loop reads CASGQGADEQFF. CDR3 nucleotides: TGTGCCAGCGGACAGGGGGCGGATGAGCAGTTCTTC.

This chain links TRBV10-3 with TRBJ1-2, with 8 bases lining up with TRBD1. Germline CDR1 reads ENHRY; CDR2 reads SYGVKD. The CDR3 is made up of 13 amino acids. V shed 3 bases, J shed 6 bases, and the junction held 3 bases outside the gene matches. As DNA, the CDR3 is TGTGCCATCAGTGATGGACAGGGCGATGGCTACACCTTC. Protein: CAISDGQGDGYTF.

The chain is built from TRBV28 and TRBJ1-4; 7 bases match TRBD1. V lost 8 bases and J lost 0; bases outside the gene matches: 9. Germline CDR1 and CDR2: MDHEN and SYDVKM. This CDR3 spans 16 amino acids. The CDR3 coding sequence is TGTGCCAGCTCCCGACAGGGCAGAACAACTAATGAAAAACTGTTTTTT. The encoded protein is CASSRQGRTTNEKLFF.

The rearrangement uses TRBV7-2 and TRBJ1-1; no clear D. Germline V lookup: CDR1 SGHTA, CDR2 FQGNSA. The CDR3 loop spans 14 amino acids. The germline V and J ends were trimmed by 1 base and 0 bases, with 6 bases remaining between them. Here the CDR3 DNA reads TGTGCCAGCAGCTTAGAGAGACTGAACACTGAAGCTTTCTTT. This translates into CASSLERLNTEAFF.

CDR3 loop: CASSVETSGRGYEQFF. CDR3 in DNA: TGTGCCAGCAGCGTAGAGACTAGCGGGAGGGGGTATGAGCAGTTCTTC. The gene calls are TRBV9 and TRBJ2-1; 14 bases fit TRBD2. The germline V gene has CDR1 SGDLS and CDR2 YYNGEE. This CDR3 spans 16 amino acids. V lost 0 bases, J lost 8 bases, and 4 bases stayed unmatched.

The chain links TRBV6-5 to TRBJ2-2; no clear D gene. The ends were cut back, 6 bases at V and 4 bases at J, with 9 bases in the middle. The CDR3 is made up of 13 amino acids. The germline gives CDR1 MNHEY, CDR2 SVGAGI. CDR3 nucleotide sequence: TGTGCCAGCAGCCGATGGCTCACCGGGGAGCTGTTTTTT. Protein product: CASSRWLTGELFF.

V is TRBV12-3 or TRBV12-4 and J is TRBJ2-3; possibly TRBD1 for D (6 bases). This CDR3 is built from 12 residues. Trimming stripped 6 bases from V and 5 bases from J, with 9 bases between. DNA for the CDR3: TGTGCCAGCAGAAAGGGGGAAGATACGCAGTATTTT. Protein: CASRKGEDTQYF.

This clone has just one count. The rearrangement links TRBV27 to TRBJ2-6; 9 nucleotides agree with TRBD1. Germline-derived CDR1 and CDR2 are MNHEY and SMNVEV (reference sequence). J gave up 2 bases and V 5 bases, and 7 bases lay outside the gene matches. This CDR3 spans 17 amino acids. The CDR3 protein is CASSPWTGAPGANVLTF. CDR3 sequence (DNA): TGTGCCAGCAGTCCTTGGACAGGGGCACCTGGGGCCAACGTCCTGACTTTC.

CDR3 bases: TGTGCCAGTAGTCCGGCGGGCCGCCCTGGAAACACCATATATTTT. This translates into CASSPAGRPGNTIYF. This chain joins TRBV19 and TRBJ1-3, with no clear D. The CDR3 loop spans 15 amino acids. CDR1 LNHDA and CDR2 SQIVND come from the germline V gene (reference sequence). Deletions cut 5 bases from V and 2 bases from J, with 13 bases between. Full variable domain (outside the CDR3, taken from reference TRBV19 and TRBJ1-3): DGGITQSPKYLFRKEGQNVTLSCEQNLNHDAMYWYRQDPGQGLRLIYYSQIVNDFQKGDIAEGYSVSREKKESFPLTVTSAQKNPTAFYLCASSPAGRPGNTIYFGEGSWLTVV.

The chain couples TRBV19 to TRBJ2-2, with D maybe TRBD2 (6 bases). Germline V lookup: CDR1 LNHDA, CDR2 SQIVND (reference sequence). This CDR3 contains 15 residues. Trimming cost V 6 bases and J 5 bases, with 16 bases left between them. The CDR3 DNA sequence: TGTGCCAGTAGCTCACCGGGACTTACAACCGGGGAGCTGTTTTTT. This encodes CASSSPGLTTGELFF.

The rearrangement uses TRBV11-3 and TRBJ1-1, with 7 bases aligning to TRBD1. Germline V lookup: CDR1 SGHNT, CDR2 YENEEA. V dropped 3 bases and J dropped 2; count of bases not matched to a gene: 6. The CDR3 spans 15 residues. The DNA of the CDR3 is TGTGCCAGCAGCTTTCAGGGGGATCGAAACACTGAAGCTTTCTTT. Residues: CASSFQGDRNTEAFF.

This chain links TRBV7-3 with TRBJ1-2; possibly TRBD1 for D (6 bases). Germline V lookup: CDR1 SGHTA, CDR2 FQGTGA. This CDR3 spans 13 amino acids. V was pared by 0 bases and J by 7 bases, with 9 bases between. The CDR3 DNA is TGTGCCAGCAGCTTAACTCGGGGGGCTGGCTACACCTTC. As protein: CASSLTRGAGYTF.

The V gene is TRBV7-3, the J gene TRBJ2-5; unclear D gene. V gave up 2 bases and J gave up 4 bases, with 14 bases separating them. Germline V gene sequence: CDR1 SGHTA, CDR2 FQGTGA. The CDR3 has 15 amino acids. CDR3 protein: CASSLRAAMGETQYF. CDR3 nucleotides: TGTGCCAGCAGCTTACGGGCTGCTATGGGAGAGACCCAGTACTTC.

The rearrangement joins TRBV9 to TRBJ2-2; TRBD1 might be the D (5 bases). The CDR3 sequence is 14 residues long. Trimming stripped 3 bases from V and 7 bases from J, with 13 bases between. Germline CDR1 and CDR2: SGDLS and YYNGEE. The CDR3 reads CASSASWGGGELFF. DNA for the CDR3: TGTGCCAGCAGCGCGTCCTGGGGCGGCGGGGAGCTGTTTTTT.

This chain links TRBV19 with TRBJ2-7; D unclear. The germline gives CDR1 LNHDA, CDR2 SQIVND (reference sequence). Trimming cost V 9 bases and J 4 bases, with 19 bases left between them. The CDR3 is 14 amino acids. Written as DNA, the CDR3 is TGTGCCAGACACATCGGCCGTAGGATATACGAGCAGTACTTC. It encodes CARHIGRRIYEQYF.